A single sample gave rise to the 20 T cell receptor beta chains below, sequenced in a study of CXCR3-negative and CXCR3-positive naive CD8 T cells. Their cognate antigens are unknown. The study, taken as a whole, reports: CXCR3-negative naive cells had less hydrophobic TRB CDR3s than did CXCR3-positive naive cells.

TRB cDNA was prepared as libraries by UMI-labeled 5' RACE. TCRdb reworked the 5' RACE reads into one entry per CDR3 protein, no DNA. The sample data list 50,000 to 60,000 distinct CDR3 sequences. The sample taken for sequencing was naive CXCR3+ CD8+ T cells from blood. Subset described: CD45RO-CCR7+CD27+CD95- naive CD8+ T cells expressing CXCR3 (TNR3+). The receptor set was obtained from a human donor in good health. Some clones in this sample may be carry-over from other donors' samples.

V usage is TRBV6-2 or TRBV6-3 and J usage is TRBJ2-6. Germline V gene data show CDR1 as MNHEY and CDR2 as SVGEGT. The CDR3 consists of 14 residues. The CDR3: CASSYPVWANVLTF.

The V and J genes are TRBV6-5 and TRBJ2-7; TCRdb names TRBD1, which stays unverified in the absence of DNA. CDR1 is MNHEY, CDR2 SVGAGI, per germline. The CDR3 is 14 amino acids. CDR3: CASSYKDRGYEQYF.

This chain connects TRBV27 to TRBJ1-5; absent DNA, TCRdb's TRBD1 call cannot be checked. Germline CDR1 and CDR2: MNHEY and SMNVEV (reference sequence). This CDR3 is 14 amino acids long. CDR3 residues: CASSSDRVGQPQHF.

The V call is TRBV7-2, the J call TRBJ2-7; TCRdb lists TRBD1, though no DNA is available to test this call. The CDR3 covers 13 residues. The V gene's germline CDR1 is SGHTA and CDR2 FQGNSA. CDR3 sequence: CASSPTGSYEQYF.

The CDR3 is CASSLQGFSYNEQFF. J is TRBJ2-1 and V is TRBV7-3; the D gene TCRdb calls, TRBD1, cannot be checked with no DNA. This CDR3 region has 15 residues. CDR1 SGHTA and CDR2 FQGTGA come from the germline V gene.

The V gene is TRBV29-1, the J gene TRBJ2-7; the D gene TCRdb calls, TRBD1, cannot be checked with no DNA. The germline gives CDR1 SQVTM, CDR2 ANQGSEA. CDR3 size: 15 residues. This CDR3 is CSVGKGAGTYYEQYF.

This chain joins TRBV6-2 or TRBV6-3 and TRBJ2-1; the TCRdb call, TRBD1, lacks DNA for checking. Germline CDR1 MNHEY, CDR2 SVGEGT. CDR3 size: 18 residues. CDR3 in amino acids: CASSYSLQQGTKGGEQFF.

This chain uses TRBV6-2 or TRBV6-3 with TRBJ1-1. The CDR3 runs to 11 residues. Per the germline V gene, CDR1 is MNHEY and CDR2 is SVGEGT. The chain's CDR3 is CASSSGLPAFF.

The chain uses TRBV5-1 and TRBJ2-2; lacking DNA, the TRBD1 call made by TCRdb goes unchecked. This CDR3 is 16 amino acids long. Germline values: CDR1 SGHRS, CDR2 YFSETQ. The CDR3 region is CASSLFSGGITGELFF.

The chain recombines TRBV28 with TRBJ1-2; no DNA is available, so the TRBD1 call from TCRdb remains unchecked. Looked up from germline, CDR1 is MDHEN and CDR2 is SYDVKM. The CDR3 runs to 16 residues. The CDR3 loop is CASSLPAGQRYYGYTF.

V and J are TRBV2 and TRBJ2-2; the TCRdb call, TRBD1, lacks DNA for checking. The CDR3 loop spans 16 amino acids. CDR1 and CDR2 from the germline V gene are SNHLY and FYNNEI. CDR3 protein: CASSEMAGAPPGELFF.

The chain carries TRBV7-3 and TRBJ2-2; the TRBD1 assignment by TCRdb is unverifiable without DNA. Germline values: CDR1 SGHTA, CDR2 FQGTGA. The CDR3 is made up of 16 amino acids. The CDR3: CASSSTGAATTGELFF.

The J gene is TRBJ2-7, the V gene TRBV20-1; lacking DNA, the TRBD2 call made by TCRdb goes unchecked. Germline V CDR1 and CDR2: DFQATT, SNEGSKA (reference sequence). CDR3 length: 13 amino acids. CDR3 loop: CSARSEVPYEQYF.

V usage is TRBV28 and J usage is TRBJ2-7. Germline loops: CDR1 MDHEN, CDR2 SYDVKM. This CDR3 is 13 amino acids long. The CDR3 reads CASRMLASYEQYF. Based on the CDR3 plus reference TRBV28 and TRBJ2-7, the full variable domain is DVKVTQSSRYLVKRTGEKVFLECVQDMDHENMFWYRQDPGLGLRLIYFSYDVKMKEKGDIPEGYSVSREKKERFSLILESASTNQTSMYLCASRMLASYEQYFGPGTRLTVT.

The chain carries TRBV29-1 and TRBJ2-5; TCRdb designates TRBD2, a call that cannot be tested without DNA. This CDR3 contains 15 residues. Germline CDR1 SQVTM, CDR2 ANQGSEA. This CDR3 is CSVDGLAGTQETQYF.

J is TRBJ2-7 and V is TRBV28; TCRdb's D call of TRBD2 is untestable without DNA. CDR3 length equals 16 residues. Germline assignment: CDR1 MDHEN and CDR2 SYDVKM. The chain's CDR3 is CASSNLRAGGSYEQYF.

V and J are TRBV19 and TRBJ2-7. The CDR3 runs 12 residues. The germline CDR1 and CDR2 sequences are LNHDA and SQIVND (reference sequence). CDR3 sequence: CASMGSSYEQYF. Together with reference TRBV19 and TRBJ2-7, the CDR3 gives the full variable domain: DGGITQSPKYLFRKEGQNVTLSCEQNLNHDAMYWYRQDPGQGLRLIYYSQIVNDFQKGDIAEGYSVSREKKESFPLTVTSAQKNPTAFYLCASMGSSYEQYFGPGTRLTVT.

V gene TRBV29-1 combines with J gene TRBJ2-2. The CDR3 consists of 11 residues. Germline CDR1 reads SQVTM; CDR2 reads ANQGSEA. This CDR3 is CSVESTGELFF.

V usage is TRBV7-2 and J usage is TRBJ1-4. CDR1 is SGHTA, CDR2 FQGNSA, per germline. The CDR3 has 13 residues. The CDR3 loop is CASSFYSNEKLFF.

The chain links TRBV20-1 to TRBJ2-7; TCRdb outputs TRBD1, but without DNA this stays unchecked. This CDR3 contains 13 residues. Germline CDR1 is DFQATT and CDR2 is SNEGSKA (reference sequence). The CDR3: CSAREQDSYEQYF.